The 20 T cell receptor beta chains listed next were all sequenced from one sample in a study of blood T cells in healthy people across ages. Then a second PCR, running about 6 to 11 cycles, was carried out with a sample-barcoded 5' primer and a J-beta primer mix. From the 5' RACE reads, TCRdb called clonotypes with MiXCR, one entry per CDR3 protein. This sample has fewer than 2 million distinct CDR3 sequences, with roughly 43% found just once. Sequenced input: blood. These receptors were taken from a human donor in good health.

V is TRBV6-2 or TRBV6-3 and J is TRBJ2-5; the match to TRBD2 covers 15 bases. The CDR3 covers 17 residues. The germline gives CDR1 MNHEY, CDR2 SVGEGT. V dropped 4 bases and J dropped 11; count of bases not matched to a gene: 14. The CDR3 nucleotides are TGTGCCAGCAGTTCTCGGGGACTAGCGGGGGGCCTTCGGGAGCAGTACTTC. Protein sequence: CASSSRGLAGGLREQYF.

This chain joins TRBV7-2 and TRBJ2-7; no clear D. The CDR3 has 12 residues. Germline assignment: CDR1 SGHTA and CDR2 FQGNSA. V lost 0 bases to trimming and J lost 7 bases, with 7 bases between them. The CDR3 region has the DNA TGTGCCAGCAGCTTAGCCCCCTCGGAGCAGTACTTC. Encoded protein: CASSLAPSEQYF.

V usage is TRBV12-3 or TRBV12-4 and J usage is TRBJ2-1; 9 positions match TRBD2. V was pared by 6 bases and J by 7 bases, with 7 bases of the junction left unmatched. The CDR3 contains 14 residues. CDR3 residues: CASSPSGATNEQFF. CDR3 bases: TGTGCCAGCAGCCCTAGCGGGGCTACGAATGAGCAGTTCTTC.

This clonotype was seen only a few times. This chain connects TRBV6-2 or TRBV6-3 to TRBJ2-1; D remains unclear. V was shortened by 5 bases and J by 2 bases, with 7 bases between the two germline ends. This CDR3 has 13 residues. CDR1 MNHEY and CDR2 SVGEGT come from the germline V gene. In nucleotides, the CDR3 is TGTGCCAGCAGTAAACAGACCTACAATGAGCAGTTCTTC. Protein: CASSKQTYNEQFF.

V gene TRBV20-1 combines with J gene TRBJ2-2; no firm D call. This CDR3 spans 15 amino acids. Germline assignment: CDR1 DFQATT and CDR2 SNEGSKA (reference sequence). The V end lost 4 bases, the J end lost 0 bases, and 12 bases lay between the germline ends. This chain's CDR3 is CSATRMGANTGELFF. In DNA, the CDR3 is TGCAGTGCTACCCGAATGGGCGCGAACACCGGGGAGCTGTTTTTT.

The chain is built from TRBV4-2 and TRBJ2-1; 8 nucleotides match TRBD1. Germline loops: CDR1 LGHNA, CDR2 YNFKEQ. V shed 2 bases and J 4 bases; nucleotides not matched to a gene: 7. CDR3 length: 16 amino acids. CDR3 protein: CASSQPGTGTYNEQFF. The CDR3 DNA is TGTGCCAGCAGCCAACCCGGGACAGGAACATACAATGAGCAGTTCTTC.

The CDR3 DNA reads as TGCAGTGCCAGCCCAGGGGGGTACCAAGAGACCCAGTACTTC. Its protein product is CSASPGGYQETQYF. The rearrangement uses TRBV20-1 and TRBJ2-5; D perhaps matches TRBD1 (7 bases). Germline CDR1 reads DFQATT; CDR2 reads SNEGSKA (reference sequence). The CDR3 consists of 14 residues. The V end was cut by 6 bases, the J end by 0 bases, with 14 bases between.

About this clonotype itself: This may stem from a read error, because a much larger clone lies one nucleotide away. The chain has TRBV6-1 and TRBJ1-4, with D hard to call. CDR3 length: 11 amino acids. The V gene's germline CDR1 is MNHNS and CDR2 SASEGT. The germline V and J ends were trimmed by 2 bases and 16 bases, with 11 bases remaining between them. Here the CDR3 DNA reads TGTGCCAGCAGTGAACAGAAAGTTCCGTTTTTT. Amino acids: CASSEQKVPFF.

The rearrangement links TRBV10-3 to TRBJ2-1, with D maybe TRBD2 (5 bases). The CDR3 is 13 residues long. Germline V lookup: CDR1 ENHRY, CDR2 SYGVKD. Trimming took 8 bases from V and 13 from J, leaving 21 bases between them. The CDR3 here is CAIGATEWETQFF. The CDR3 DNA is TGTGCCATCGGTGCGACCGAATGGGAGACCCAGTTCTTC.

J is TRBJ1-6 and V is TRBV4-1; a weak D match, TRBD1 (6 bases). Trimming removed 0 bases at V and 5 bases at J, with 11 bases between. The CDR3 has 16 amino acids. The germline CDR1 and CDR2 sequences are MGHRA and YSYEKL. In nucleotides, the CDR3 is TGCGCCAGCAGCCAAGAATTAGGACAGCATAATTCACCCCTCCACTTT. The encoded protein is CASSQELGQHNSPLHF.

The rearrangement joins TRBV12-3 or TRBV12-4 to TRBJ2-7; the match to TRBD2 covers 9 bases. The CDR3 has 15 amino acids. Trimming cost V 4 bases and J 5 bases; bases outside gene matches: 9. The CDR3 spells CASSSPGLAVHEQYF. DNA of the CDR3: TGTGCCAGCAGTTCTCCGGGACTAGCAGTGCACGAGCAGTACTTC.

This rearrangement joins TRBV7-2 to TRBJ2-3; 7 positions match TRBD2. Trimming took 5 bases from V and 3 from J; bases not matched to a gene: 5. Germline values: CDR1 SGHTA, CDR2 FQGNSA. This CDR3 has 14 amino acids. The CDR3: CASSGSGLTDTQYF. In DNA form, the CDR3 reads TGTGCCAGCAGCGGTAGCGGGCTAACAGATACGCAGTATTTT.

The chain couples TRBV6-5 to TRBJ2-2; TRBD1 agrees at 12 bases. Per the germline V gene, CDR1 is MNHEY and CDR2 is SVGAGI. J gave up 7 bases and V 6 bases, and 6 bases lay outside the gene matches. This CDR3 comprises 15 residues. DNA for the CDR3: TGTGCCAGCAGGGGACAGGGGGCGCTAAGCGGGGAGCTGTTTTTT. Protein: CASRGQGALSGELFF.

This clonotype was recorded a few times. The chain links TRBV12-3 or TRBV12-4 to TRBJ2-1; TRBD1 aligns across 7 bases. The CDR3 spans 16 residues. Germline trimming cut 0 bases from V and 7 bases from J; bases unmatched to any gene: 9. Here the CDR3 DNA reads TGTGCCAGCAGTTTAGCAATAAGAGGGGGCAGTAATGAGCAGTTCTTC. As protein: CASSLAIRGGSNEQFF.

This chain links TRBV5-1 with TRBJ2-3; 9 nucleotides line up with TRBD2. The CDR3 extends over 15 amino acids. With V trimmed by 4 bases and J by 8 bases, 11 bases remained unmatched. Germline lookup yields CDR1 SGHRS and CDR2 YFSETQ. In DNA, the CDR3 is TGCGCCAGCAGCGAATTAGCGGGGGTGGATGGTACGCAGTATTTT. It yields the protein CASSELAGVDGTQYF. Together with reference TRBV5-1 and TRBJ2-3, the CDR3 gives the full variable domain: KAGVTQTPRYLIKTRGQQVTLSCSPISGHRSVSWYQQTPGQGLQFLFEYFSETQRNKGNFPGRFSGRQFSNSRSEMNVSTLELGDSALYLCASSELAGVDGTQYFGPGTRLTVL.

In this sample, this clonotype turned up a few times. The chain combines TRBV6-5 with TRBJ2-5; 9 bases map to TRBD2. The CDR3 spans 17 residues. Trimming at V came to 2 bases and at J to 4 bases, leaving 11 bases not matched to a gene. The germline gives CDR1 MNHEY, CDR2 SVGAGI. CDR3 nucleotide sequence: TGTGCCAGCAGTTACGTAAGCGGGGGGCCCGGACGAGAGACCCAGTACTTC. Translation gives CASSYVSGGPGRETQYF.

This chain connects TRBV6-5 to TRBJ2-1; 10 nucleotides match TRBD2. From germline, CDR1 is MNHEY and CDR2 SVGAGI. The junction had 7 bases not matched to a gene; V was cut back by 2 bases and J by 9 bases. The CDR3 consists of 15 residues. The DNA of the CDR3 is TGTGCCAGCAGTTACCCGAGCGGGGGGGCATTTGAGCAGTTCTTC. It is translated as CASSYPSGGAFEQFF.

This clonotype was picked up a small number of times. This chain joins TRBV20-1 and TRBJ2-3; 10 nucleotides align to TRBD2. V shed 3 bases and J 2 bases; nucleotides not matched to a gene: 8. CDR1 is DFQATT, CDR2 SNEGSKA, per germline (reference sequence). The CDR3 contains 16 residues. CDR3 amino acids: CSASPGAGGFTDTQYF. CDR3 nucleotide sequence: TGCAGTGCTAGTCCAGGAGCGGGGGGGTTCACAGATACGCAGTATTTT.

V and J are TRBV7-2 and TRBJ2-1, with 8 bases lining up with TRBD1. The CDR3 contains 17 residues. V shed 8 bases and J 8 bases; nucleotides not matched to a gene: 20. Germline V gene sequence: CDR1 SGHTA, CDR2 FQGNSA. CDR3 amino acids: CASGSLSEDRVQDEQFF. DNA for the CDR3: TGTGCCAGCGGCAGCCTATCCGAGGACAGGGTGCAGGATGAGCAGTTCTTC.

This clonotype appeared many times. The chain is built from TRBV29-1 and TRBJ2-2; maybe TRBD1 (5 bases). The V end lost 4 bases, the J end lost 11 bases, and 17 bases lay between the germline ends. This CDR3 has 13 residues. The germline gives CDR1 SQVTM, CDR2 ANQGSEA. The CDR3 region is CSVGQGDVGELFF. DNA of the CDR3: TGCAGCGTTGGTCAGGGTGATGTTGGTGAGCTGTTTTTT.